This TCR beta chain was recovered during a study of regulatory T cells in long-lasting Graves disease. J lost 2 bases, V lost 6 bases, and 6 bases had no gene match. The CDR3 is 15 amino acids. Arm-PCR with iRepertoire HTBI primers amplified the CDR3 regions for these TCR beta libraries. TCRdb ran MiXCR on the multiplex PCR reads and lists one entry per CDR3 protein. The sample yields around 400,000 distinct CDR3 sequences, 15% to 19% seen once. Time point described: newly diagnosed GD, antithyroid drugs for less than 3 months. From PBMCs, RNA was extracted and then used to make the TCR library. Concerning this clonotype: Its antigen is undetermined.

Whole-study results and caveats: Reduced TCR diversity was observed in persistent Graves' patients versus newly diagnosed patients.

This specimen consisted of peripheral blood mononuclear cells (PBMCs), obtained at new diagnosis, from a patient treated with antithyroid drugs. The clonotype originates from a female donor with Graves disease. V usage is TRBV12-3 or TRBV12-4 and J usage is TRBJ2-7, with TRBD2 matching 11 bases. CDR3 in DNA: TGTGCCAGCAGGCCGCCGGGACTAGCGGCCTACGAGCAGTACTTC. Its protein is CASRPPGLAAYEQYF.